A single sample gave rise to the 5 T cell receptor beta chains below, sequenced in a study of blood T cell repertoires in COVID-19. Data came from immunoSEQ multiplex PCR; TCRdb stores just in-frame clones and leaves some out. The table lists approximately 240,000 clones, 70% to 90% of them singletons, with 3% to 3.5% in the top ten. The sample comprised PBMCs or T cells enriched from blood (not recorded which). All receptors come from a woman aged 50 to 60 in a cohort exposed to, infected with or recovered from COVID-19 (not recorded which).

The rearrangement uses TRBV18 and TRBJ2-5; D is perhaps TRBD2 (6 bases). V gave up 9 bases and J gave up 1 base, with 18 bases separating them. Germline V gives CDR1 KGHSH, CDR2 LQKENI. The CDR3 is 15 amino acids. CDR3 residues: CASPTPGVLQETQYF. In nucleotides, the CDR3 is TGTGCCAGTCCCACGCCGGGGGTTCTCCAAGAGACCCAGTACTTC.

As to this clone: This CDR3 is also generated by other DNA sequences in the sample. CDR3 protein: CASSLGQGAGGYTF. The CDR3 nucleotides read TGCGCCAGCAGCTTGGGACAGGGGGCTGGAGGCTACACCTTC. This sequence joins TRBV5-1 and TRBJ1-2, with 10 bases that match TRBD1. Germline CDR1 SGHRS, CDR2 YFSETQ. Unmatched junction bases numbered 4, after V lost 0 bases and J lost 8 bases. The CDR3 is 14 residues long. Full variable domain (rest looked up from reference TRBV5-1 and TRBJ1-2): KAGVTQTPRYLIKTRGQQVTLSCSPISGHRSVSWYQQTPGQGLQFLFEYFSETQRNKGNFPGRFSGRQFSNSRSEMNVSTLELGDSALYLCASSLGQGAGGYTFGSGTRLTVV.

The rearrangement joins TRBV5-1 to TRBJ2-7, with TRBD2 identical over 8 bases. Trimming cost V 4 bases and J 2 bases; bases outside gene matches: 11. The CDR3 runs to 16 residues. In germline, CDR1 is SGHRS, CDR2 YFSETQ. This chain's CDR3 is CASSQNAGGMTYEQYF. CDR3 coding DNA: TGCGCCAGCAGCCAAAATGCGGGGGGCATGACCTACGAGCAGTACTTC.

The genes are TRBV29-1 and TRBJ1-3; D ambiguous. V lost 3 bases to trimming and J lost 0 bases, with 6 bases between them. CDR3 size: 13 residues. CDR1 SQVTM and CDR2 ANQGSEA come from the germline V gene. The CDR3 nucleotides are TGCAGCGTTGATTTAAACTCTGGAAACACCATATATTTT. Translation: CSVDLNSGNTIYF.

CDR3 DNA: TGCGCCAGCAGCCATCCCGGGACTAATGAAAAACTGTTTTTT. Encoded protein: CASSHPGTNEKLFF. J is TRBJ1-4 and V is TRBV4-3; D gene ambiguous. V lost 3 bases, J lost 2 bases, and 7 bases lay in between. The CDR3 runs 14 residues. Germline assignment: CDR1 LGHNA and CDR2 YSLEER.